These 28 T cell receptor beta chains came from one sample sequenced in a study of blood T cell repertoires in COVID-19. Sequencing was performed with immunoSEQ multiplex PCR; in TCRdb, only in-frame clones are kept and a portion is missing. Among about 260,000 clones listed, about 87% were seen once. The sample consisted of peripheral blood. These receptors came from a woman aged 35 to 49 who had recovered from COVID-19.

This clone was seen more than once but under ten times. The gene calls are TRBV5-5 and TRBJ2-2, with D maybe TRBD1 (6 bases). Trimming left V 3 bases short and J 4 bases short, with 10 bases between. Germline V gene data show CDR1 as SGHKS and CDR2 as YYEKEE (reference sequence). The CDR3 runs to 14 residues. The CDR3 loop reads CASSWAGVTGELFF. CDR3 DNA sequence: TGTGCCAGCAGCTGGGCAGGGGTCACCGGGGAGCTGTTTTTT.

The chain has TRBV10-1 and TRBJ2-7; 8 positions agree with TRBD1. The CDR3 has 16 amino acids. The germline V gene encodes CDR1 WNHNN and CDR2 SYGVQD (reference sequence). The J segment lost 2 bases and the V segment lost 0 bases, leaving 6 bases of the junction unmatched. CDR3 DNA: TGCGCCAGCAGTGAGTCCTCCGGGACAGGAACCTACGAGCAGTACTTC. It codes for CASSESSGTGTYEQYF.

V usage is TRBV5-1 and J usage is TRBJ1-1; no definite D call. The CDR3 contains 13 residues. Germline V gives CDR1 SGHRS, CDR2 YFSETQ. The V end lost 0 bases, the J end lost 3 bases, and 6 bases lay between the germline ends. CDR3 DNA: TGCGCCAGCAGCTTGGCGGGGTACACTGAAGCTTTCTTT. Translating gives CASSLAGYTEAFF.

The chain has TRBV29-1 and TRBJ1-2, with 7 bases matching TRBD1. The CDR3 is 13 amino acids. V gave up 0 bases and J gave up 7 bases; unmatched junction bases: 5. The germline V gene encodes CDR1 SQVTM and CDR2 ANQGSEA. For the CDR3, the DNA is TGCAGCGTTGAAGATGATCAGGGGGGTGGCTACACCTTC. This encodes CSVEDDQGGGYTF.

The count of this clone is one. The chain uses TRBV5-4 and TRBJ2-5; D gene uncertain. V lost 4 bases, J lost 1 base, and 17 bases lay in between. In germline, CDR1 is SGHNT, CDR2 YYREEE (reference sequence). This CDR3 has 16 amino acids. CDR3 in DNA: TGTGCCAGCAGCCCATCGGGTTATACGCCCCAAGAGACCCAGTACTTC. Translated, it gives CASSPSGYTPQETQYF.

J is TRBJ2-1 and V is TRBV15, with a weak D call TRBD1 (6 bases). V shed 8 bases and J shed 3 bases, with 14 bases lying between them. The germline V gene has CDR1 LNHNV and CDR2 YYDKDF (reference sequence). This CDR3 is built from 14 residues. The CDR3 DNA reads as TGTGCCACCTTACGGGACAAGCTCTACAATGAGCAGTTCTTC. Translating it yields CATLRDKLYNEQFF.

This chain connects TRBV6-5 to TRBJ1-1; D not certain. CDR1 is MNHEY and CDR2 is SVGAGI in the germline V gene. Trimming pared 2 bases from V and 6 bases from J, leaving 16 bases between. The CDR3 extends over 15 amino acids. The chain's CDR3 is CASSYVRLTSAEAFF. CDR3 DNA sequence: TGTGCCAGCAGTTACGTCAGGCTGACGAGTGCTGAAGCTTTCTTT.

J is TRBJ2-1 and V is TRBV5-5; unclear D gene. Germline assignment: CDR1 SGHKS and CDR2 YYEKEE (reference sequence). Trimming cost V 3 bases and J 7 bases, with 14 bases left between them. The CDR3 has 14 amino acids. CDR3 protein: CASSWVTVSNEQFF. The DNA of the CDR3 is TGTGCCAGCAGCTGGGTTACAGTATCGAATGAGCAGTTCTTC.

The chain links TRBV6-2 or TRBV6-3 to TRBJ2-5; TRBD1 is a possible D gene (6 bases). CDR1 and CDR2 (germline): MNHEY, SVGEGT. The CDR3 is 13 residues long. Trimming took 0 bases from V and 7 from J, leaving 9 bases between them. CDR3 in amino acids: CASSYSQGGTQYF. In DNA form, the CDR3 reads TGTGCCAGCAGTTACTCGCAAGGGGGGACCCAGTACTTC.

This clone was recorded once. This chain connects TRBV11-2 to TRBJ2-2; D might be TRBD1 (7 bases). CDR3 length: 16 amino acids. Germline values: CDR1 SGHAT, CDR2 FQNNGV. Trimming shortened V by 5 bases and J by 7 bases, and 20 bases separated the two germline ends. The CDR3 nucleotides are TGTGCCAGCAGCACCAGGGACAGTTTCGGGAGCGGGGAGCTGTTTTTT. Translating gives CASSTRDSFGSGELFF.

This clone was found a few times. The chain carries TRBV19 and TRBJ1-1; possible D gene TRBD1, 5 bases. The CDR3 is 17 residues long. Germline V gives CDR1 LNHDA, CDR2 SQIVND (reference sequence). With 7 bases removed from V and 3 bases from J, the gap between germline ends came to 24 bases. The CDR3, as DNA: TGTGCCAGTACCGAGCCGAAGGGGCTCGCCGTGGACACTGAAGCTTTCTTT. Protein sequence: CASTEPKGLAVDTEAFF.

Here the CDR3 reads CASSEGPAHYGYTF. The CDR3 DNA reads as TGTGCCAGCAGTGAAGGGCCCGCTCATTATGGCTACACCTTC. The chain links TRBV6-1 to TRBJ1-2; D gene ambiguous. The V and J ends lost 1 base and 5 bases respectively, with 11 bases between them. CDR1 and CDR2 from the germline V gene are MNHNS and SASEGT. This CDR3 spans 14 amino acids.

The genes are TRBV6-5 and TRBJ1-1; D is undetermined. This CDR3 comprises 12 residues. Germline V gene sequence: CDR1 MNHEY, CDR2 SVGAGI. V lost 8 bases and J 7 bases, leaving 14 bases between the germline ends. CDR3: CASERRRGEAFF. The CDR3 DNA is TGTGCCAGCGAGAGGAGGCGGGGTGAAGCTTTCTTT.

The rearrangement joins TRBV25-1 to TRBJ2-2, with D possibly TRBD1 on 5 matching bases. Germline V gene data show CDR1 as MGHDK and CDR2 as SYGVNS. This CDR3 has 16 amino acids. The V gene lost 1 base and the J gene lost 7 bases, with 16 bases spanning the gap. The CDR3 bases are TGTGCCAGCAGTGAATCAGGGAAATCAGGTATCGGGGAGCTGTTTTTT. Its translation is CASSESGKSGIGELFF.

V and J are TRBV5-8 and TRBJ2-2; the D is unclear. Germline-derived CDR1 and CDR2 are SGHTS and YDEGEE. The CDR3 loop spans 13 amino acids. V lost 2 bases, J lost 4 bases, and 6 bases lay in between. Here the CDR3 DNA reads TGTGCCAGCAGCTTAGTGCGCACCGGGGAGCTGTTTTTT. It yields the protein CASSLVRTGELFF.

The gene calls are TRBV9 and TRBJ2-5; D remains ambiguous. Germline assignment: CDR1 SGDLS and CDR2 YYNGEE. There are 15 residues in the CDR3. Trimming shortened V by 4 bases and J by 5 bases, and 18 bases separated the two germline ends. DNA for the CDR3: TGTGCCAGCAGCCCATGGGCCAGCCCCACCGAGACCCAGTACTTC. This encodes CASSPWASPTETQYF. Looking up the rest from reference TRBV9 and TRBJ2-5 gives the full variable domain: DSGVTQTPKHLITATGQRVTLRCSPRSGDLSVYWYQQSLDQGLQFLIQYYNGEERAKGNILERFSAQQFPDLHSELNLSSLELGDSALYFCASSPWASPTETQYFGPGTRLLVL.

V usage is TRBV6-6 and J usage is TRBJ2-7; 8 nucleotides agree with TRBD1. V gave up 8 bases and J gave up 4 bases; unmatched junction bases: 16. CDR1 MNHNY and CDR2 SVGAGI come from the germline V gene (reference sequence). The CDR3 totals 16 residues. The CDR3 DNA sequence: TGTGCCAGCGGACAACCGGAGACAGGGGACCTGTACGAGCAGTACTTC. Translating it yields CASGQPETGDLYEQYF.

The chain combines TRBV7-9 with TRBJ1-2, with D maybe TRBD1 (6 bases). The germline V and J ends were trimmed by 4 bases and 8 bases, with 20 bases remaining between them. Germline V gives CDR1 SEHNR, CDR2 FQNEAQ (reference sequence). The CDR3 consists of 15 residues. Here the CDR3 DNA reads TGTGCCAGCAGCTCCAAGGACAGCCCTCTGAGGGGCTACACCTTC. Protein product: CASSSKDSPLRGYTF.

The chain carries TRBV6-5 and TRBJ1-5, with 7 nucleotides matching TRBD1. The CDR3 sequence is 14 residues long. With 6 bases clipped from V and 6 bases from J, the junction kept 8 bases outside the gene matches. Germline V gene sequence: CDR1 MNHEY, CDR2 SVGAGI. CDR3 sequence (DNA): TGTGCCAGCAGGACTACAGGGGTTGGTCAGCCCCAGCATTTT. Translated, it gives CASRTTGVGQPQHF.

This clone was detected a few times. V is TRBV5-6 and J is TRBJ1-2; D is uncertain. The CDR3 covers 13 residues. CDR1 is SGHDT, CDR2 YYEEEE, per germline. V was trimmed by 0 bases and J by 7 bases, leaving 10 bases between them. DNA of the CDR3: TGTGCCAGCAGCTTGGCCGGGTACCGTGGCTACACCTTC. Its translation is CASSLAGYRGYTF.

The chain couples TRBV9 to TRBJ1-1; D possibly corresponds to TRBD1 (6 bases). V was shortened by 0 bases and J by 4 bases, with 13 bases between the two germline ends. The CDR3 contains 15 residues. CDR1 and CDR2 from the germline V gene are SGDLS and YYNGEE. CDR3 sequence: CASSVDGGGATEAFF. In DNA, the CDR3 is TGTGCCAGCAGCGTAGATGGAGGGGGGGCCACTGAAGCTTTCTTT.

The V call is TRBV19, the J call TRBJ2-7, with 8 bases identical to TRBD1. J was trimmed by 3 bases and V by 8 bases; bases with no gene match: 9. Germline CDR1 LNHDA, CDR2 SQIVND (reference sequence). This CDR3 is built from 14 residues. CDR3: CASADREWGYEQYF. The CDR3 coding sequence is TGTGCCAGTGCGGACAGGGAATGGGGCTACGAGCAGTACTTC.

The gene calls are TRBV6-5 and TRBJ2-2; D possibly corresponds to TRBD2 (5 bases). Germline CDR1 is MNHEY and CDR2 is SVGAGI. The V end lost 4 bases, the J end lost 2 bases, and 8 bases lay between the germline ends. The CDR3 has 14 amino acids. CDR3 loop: CASSLTGNTGELFF. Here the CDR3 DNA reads TGTGCCAGCAGTTTGACGGGAAACACCGGGGAGCTGTTTTTT.

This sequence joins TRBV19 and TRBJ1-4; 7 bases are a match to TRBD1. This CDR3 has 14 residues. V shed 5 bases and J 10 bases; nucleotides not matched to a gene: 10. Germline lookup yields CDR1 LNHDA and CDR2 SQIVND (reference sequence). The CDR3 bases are TGTGCCAGTAGTTCCCGGGACAGTCCAGGAAAACTGTTTTTT. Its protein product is CASSSRDSPGKLFF.

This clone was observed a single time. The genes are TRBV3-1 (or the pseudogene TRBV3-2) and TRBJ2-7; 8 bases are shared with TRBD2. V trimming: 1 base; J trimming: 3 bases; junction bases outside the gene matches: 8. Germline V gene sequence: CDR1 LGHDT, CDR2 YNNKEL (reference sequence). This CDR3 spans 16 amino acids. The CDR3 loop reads CASSQVDGGGLYEQYF. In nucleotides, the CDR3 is TGTGCCAGCAGCCAAGTCGACGGGGGGGGGCTCTACGAGCAGTACTTC.

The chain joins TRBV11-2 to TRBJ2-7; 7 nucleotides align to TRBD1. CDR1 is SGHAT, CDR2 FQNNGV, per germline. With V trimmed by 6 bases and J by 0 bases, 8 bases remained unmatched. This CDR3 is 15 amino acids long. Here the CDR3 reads CASRPQGTSSYEQYF. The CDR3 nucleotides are TGTGCCAGCAGACCACAGGGGACAAGCTCCTACGAGCAGTACTTC.

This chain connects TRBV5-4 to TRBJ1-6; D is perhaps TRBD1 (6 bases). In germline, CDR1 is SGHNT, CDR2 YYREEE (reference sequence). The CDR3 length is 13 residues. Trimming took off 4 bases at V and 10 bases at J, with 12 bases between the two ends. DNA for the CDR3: TGTGCCAGCAGCAACGGACAGCTATCACCCCTCCACTTT. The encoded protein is CASSNGQLSPLHF. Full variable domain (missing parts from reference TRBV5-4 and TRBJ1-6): ETGVTQSPTHLIKTRGQQVTLRCSSQSGHNTVSWYQQALGQGPQFIFQYYREEENGRGNFPPRFSGLQFPNYSSELNVNALELDDSALYLCASSNGQLSPLHFGNGTRLTVT.

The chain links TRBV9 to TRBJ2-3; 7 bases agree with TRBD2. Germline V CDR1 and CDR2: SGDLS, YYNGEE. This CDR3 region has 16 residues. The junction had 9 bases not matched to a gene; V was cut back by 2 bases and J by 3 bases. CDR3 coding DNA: TGTGCCAGCAGCGTCATGGGCGGGGGAGGTACAGATACGCAGTATTTT. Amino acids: CASSVMGGGGTDTQYF. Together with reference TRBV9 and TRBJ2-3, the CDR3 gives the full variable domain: DSGVTQTPKHLITATGQRVTLRCSPRSGDLSVYWYQQSLDQGLQFLIQYYNGEERAKGNILERFSAQQFPDLHSELNLSSLELGDSALYFCASSVMGGGGTDTQYFGPGTRLTVL.